These T cell receptor beta chains were read from a single sample in a study of cytomegalovirus exposure and HLA in healthy donors. Clones were sequenced by immunoSEQ multiplex PCR, and TCRdb holds only the in-frame ones, with some missing. This table holds about 130,000 clones, 82% found once. The specimen sequenced was PBMCs. The receptor source for this set is a boy aged 2 to 9 in good health and CMV-seronegative. Both conserved end residues are part of each CDR3. D genes are given only for firm matches. Part of the rows lack a size; the others show once, few, many or a class for expanded clones.

CDR3,DNA,D,J,V,size
CASSPTLGNPTEAFF,TGTGCCAGCAGCCCTACACTAGGGAACCCCACTGAAGCTTTCTTT,-,TRBJ1-1,TRBV11-2,-
CASSSVSLRVRYTF,TGTGCCAGCAGCTCCGTCTCCTTGCGGGTCCGCTACACCTTC,-,TRBJ1-2,TRBV7-2,once
CASSYRRGLATNEKLFF,TGTGCCAGCAGTTACCGCAGGGGGCTCGCAACTAATGAAAAACTGTTTTTT,TRBD1,TRBJ1-4,TRBV2,-
CASSLALATDTQYF,TGCGCCAGCAGCTTGGCGCTAGCCACAGATACGCAGTATTTT,-,TRBJ2-3,TRBV5-1,-
CASSLWPNEKLFF,TGTGCCAGCAGCTTGTGGCCTAATGAAAAACTGTTTTTT,-,TRBJ1-4,TRBV5-4,-
CASSLGRAGGLRNEQFF,TGTGCCAGCAGCTTAGGTCGTGCGGGAGGATTGAGGAATGAGCAGTTCTTC,TRBD2,TRBJ2-1,TRBV7-3,-
CASSEGQGRDEQFF,TGTGCCAGCAGTGAGGGACAGGGCAGGGATGAGCAGTTCTTC,TRBD1,TRBJ2-1,TRBV6-1,-
CASSRVGGLAGEGELFF,TGCGCCAGCAGCCGCGTTGGGGGACTAGCGGGAGAAGGGGAGCTGTTTTTT,TRBD2,TRBJ2-2,TRBV4-3,-
CASSQGDNLRMNTEAFF,TGCGCCAGCAGCCAAGGAGACAATTTAAGAATGAACACTGAAGCTTTCTTT,-,TRBJ1-1,TRBV4-1,-
CASSWGTGGAYGYTF,TGTGCCAGCAGCTGGGGGACAGGGGGCGCATATGGCTACACCTTC,TRBD1,TRBJ1-2,TRBV5-4,-
CASSQDQASSYEQYF,TGCGCCAGCAGCCAAGATCAGGCAAGCTCCTACGAGCAGTACTTC,-,TRBJ2-7,TRBV4-3,-
CASSSGLEWHEQYF,TGTGCCAGCAGCTCGGGACTGGAGTGGCACGAGCAGTACTTC,-,TRBJ2-7,TRBV7-9,-
CASSSVIYRGLGNTIYF,TGTGCCAGCAGTTCGGTTATCTACAGGGGGCTTGGAAACACCATATATTTT,TRBD1,TRBJ1-3,TRBV28,-
CASSLVTADRVNGYTF,TGTGCCAGCAGCTTGGTAACAGCGGACAGGGTGAATGGCTACACCTTC,TRBD1,TRBJ1-2,TRBV5-8,-
CASSGPDKMNTEAFF,TGTGCCAGCAGCGGCCCGGACAAGATGAACACTGAAGCTTTCTTT,-,TRBJ1-1,TRBV5-4,-
CASSLGTGQETQYF,TGTGCCAGCAGCCTTGGGACAGGTCAAGAGACCCAGTACTTC,TRBD1,TRBJ2-5,TRBV9,-
CASSFQGETQYF,TGTGCCAGCAGTTTTCAGGGGGAGACCCAGTACTTC,-,TRBJ2-5,TRBV6-6,-
CASSLALAGRSPQETQYF,TGTGCCAGCAGCTTAGCTCTAGCGGGAAGGTCCCCCCAGGAGACCCAGTACTTC,TRBD2,TRBJ2-5,TRBV7-9,-
CASSPIGGDNSPLHF,TGTGCCAGCAGCCCCATTGGGGGGGACAATTCACCCCTCCACTTT,-,TRBJ1-6,TRBV7-9,-
CASSILRGTDTQYF,TGTGCCAGTAGTATCCTACGGGGGACAGATACGCAGTATTTT,-,TRBJ2-3,TRBV19,-
CASSATQETQYF,TGTGCCAGCAGTGCTACCCAAGAGACCCAGTACTTC,-,TRBJ2-5,TRBV6-1,-
CASSRGTNNQPQHF,TGTGCCAGCAGCAGAGGGACAAACAATCAGCCCCAGCATTTT,-,TRBJ1-5,TRBV7-9,-
CASSQDDGLAGTDTQYF,TGTGCCAGCAGCCAAGATGATGGTCTAGCGGGCACAGATACGCAGTATTTT,TRBD2,TRBJ2-3,TRBV4-2,-
CASSYSTSPNSPLHF,TGTGCCAGCAGTTACTCGACAAGTCCCAATTCACCCCTCCACTTT,-,TRBJ1-6,TRBV6-5,-
CSVEDMGQGTGRWTEAFF,TGCAGCGTTGAAGACATGGGACAGGGAACGGGGAGGTGGACTGAAGCTTTCTTT,TRBD1,TRBJ1-1,TRBV29-1,-
CAISGLRGAGTDTQYF,TGTGCCATCAGTGGATTGCGGGGGGCCGGCACAGATACGCAGTATTTT,TRBD2,TRBJ2-3,TRBV10-3,-
CASSQDPGTGSNEQFF,TGCGCCAGCAGCCAAGATCCGGGGACAGGGAGCAATGAGCAGTTCTTC,TRBD1,TRBJ2-1,TRBV4-1,-
CASSPLFGTGVSYEQYF,TGTGCCAGCTCACCACTCTTCGGGACAGGGGTGTCCTACGAGCAGTACTTC,TRBD1,TRBJ2-7,TRBV18,-
CASSSRGGNYEQYF,TGTGCCAGCAGCTCACGAGGGGGAAACTACGAGCAGTACTTC,-,TRBJ2-7,TRBV11-2,-
CASSGLGGNTEAFF,TGTGCCAGCAGTGGGCTTGGAGGGAACACTGAAGCTTTCTTT,-,TRBJ1-1,TRBV25-1,few
CASSQENEAGVKNIQYF,TGCGCCAGCAGCCAAGAAAATGAGGCAGGGGTCAAAAACATTCAGTACTTC,-,TRBJ2-4,TRBV4-1,-
CASSFWGGDRTYGYTF,TGCGCCAGCAGCTTCTGGGGTGGGGACAGGACCTATGGCTACACCTTC,TRBD1,TRBJ1-2,TRBV5-1,-
CASSLLGGGFTDTQYF,TGCGCCAGCAGCTTGCTGGGGGGGGGCTTCACAGATACGCAGTATTTT,-,TRBJ2-3,TRBV5-1,-
CASSVGGQGRFYGYTF,TGTGCCAGCAGCGTAGGAGGACAGGGGCGATTCTATGGCTACACCTTC,TRBD1,TRBJ1-2,TRBV9,-
CASSSTSGGTDTQYF,TGTGCCAGCAGCTCCACTAGCGGGGGTACAGATACGCAGTATTTT,TRBD2,TRBJ2-3,TRBV7-9,-
CASSDGGGLSEVNTEAFF,TGTGCCAGCAGTGATGGGGGGGGACTGTCAGAGGTGAACACTGAAGCTTTCTTT,-,TRBJ1-1,TRBV2,-
CASSSGSPLDTQYF,TGTGCCAGCAGCTCGGGGTCCCCGCTGGATACGCAGTATTTT,-,TRBJ2-3,TRBV5-4,-
CASSLIDTGTSGAGTQYF,TGTGCCAGCAGCTTAATCGATACCGGGACTAGCGGTGCCGGTACGCAGTATTTT,TRBD2,TRBJ2-3,TRBV7-2,-
CATFPRDRGYNEQFF,TGTGCCACCTTCCCCCGGGACAGGGGTTACAATGAGCAGTTCTTC,TRBD1,TRBJ2-1,TRBV6-5,-
CASSPLDRNTEAFF,TGTGCCAGCTCACCATTAGACAGGAACACTGAAGCTTTCTTT,-,TRBJ1-1,TRBV18,once
CAGSLGTGELSYTF,TGTGCCGGCTCACTCGGGACAGGGGAACTCAGCTACACCTTC,TRBD1,TRBJ1-2,TRBV18,-
CASSLAQSRGAQYF,TGTGCCAGCAGCTTAGCGCAGTCACGGGGGGCCCAGTACTTC,TRBD2,TRBJ2-5,TRBV11-1,once
CASSVAASANTGELFF,TGTGCCAGCAGCGTAGCGGCTAGTGCGAACACCGGGGAGCTGTTTTTC,-,TRBJ2-2,TRBV9,-
CASRAGGAMNTEAFF,TGTGCCAGCAGGGCCGGGGGGGCAATGAACACTGAAGCTTTCTTT,-,TRBJ1-1,TRBV11-2,-
CASSLSGQVIYGYTF,TGTGCCAGCAGTTTATCAGGCCAGGTGATCTATGGCTACACCTTC,-,TRBJ1-2,TRBV27,-
CASSPQDTGELFF,TGTGCCAGCAGCCCGCAGGACACCGGGGAGCTGTTTTTT,-,TRBJ2-2,TRBV11-2,-
CAWCRGQGFSGANVLTF,TGTGCCTGGTGCCGCGGACAGGGTTTCTCTGGGGCCAACGTCCTGACTTTC,TRBD1,TRBJ2-6,TRBV30,-
CSSSSTVDRGETQYF,TGTTCCAGCAGCTCTACGGTTGATAGGGGAGAGACCCAGTACTTC,-,TRBJ2-5,TRBV7-9,once
CASSGGRAGGGFWEQFF,TGTGCCAGCAGTGGAGGCCGAGCGGGAGGGGGTTTTTGGGAGCAGTTCTTC,TRBD2,TRBJ2-1,TRBV9,once
CASSRASGDGTPGANVLTF,TGTGCCAGCAGCCGGGCCAGCGGAGACGGGACACCCGGGGCCAACGTCCTGACTTTC,-,TRBJ2-6,TRBV4-2,-
CASSSTGGHTEAFF,TGTGCCAGCAGCTCCACAGGGGGCCACACTGAAGCTTTCTTT,TRBD1,TRBJ1-1,TRBV5-4,-
CASSVGQVFAGELFF,TGTGCCAGCAGCGTAGGACAGGTATTCGCCGGGGAGCTGTTTTTT,-,TRBJ2-2,TRBV9,-
CASSQDRGRSDTQYF,TGTGCCAGCAGCCAGGACAGGGGACGGTCGGATACGCAGTATTTT,TRBD1,TRBJ2-3,TRBV5-6,-
CASSEASPTEAFF,TGTGCCAGCAGTGAAGCATCTCCGACTGAAGCTTTCTTT,-,TRBJ1-1,TRBV2,-
CASSHDRSNQPQHF,TGTGCCAGCAGCCATGACAGAAGCAATCAGCCCCAGCATTTT,-,TRBJ1-5,TRBV7-9,-
CASSPQSREGNGYTF,TGTGCCAGCTCACCACAGTCGAGAGAGGGAAATGGCTACACCTTC,-,TRBJ1-2,TRBV18,-
CASTSPGTADYNEQFF,TGTGCCAGCACCTCCCCCGGGACAGCCGACTACAATGAGCAGTTCTTC,TRBD1,TRBJ2-1,TRBV2,-
CASHPPGGLETQYF,TGTGCCAGCCATCCCCCGGGGGGGCTGGAGACCCAGTACTTC,TRBD2,TRBJ2-5,TRBV6-5,-
CASSDTGQGAFNYGYTF,TGTGCCAGCAGTGATACGGGACAGGGGGCCTTTAACTATGGCTACACCTTC,TRBD1,TRBJ1-2,TRBV6-1,-